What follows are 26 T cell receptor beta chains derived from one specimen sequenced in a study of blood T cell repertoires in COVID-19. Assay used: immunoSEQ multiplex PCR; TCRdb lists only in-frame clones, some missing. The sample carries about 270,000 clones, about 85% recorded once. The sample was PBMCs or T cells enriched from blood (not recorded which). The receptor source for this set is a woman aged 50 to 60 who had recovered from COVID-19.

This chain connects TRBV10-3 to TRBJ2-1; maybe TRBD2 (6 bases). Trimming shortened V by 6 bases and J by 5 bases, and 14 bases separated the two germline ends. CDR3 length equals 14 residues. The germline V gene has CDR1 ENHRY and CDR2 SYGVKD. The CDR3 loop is CAIRGLVNNNEQFF. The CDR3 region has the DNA TGTGCCATCAGGGGACTCGTAAACAACAATGAGCAGTTCTTC.

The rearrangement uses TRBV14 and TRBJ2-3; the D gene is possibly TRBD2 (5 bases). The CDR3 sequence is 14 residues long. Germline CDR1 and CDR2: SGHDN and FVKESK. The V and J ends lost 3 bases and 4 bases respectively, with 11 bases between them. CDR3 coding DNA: TGTGCCAGCAGCCACAGAGGGTATGCAGATACGCAGTATTTT. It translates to CASSHRGYADTQYF.

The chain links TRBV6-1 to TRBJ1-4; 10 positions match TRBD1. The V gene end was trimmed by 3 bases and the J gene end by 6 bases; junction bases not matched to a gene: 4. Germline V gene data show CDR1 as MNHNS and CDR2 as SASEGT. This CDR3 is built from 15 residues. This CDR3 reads CASSDGGTGDEKLFF. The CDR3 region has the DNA TGTGCCAGCAGTGACGGGGGGACAGGGGATGAAAAACTGTTTTTT.

The CDR3 region is CASTPTGTGMTDTQYF. Here the CDR3 DNA reads TGTGCCAGTACCCCCACCGGGACAGGGATGACAGATACGCAGTATTTT. The chain carries TRBV19 and TRBJ2-3; 9 nucleotides match TRBD1. The CDR3 contains 16 residues. Losses at the gene ends were 7 bases for V and 3 bases for J; bases not matched to a gene: 11. Germline V lookup: CDR1 LNHDA, CDR2 SQIVND (reference sequence).

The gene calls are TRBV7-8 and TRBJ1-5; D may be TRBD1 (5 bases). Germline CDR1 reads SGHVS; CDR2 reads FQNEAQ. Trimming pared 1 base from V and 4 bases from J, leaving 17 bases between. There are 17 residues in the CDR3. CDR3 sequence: CASSLVSLWGGNQPQHF. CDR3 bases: TGTGCCAGCAGCTTAGTCTCCTTATGGGGGGGTAATCAGCCCCAGCATTTT.

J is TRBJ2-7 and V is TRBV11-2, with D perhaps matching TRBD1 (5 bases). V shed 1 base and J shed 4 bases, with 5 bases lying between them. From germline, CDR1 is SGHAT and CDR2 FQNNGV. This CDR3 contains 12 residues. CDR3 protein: CASSLGQYEQYF. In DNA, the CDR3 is TGTGCCAGCAGCTTAGGACAGTACGAGCAGTACTTC.

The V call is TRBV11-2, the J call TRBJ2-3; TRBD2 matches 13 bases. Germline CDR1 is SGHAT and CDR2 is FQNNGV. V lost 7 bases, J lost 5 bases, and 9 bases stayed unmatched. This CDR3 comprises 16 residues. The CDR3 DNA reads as TGTGCCAGCACAACCGGACTAGCGGGAGAAGGAGATACGCAGTATTTT. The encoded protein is CASTTGLAGEGDTQYF.

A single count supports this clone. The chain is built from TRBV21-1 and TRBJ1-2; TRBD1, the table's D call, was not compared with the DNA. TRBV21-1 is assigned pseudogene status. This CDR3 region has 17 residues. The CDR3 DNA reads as TGTGCCAGCAGCAAAGGGGGAAGGGGGATCCCCCCTCCCGGCTACACCTTC. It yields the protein CASSKGGRGIPPPGYTF.

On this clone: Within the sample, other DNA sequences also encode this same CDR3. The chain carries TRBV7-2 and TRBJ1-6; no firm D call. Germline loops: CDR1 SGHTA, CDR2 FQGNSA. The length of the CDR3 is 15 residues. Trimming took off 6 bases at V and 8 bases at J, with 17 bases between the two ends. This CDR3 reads CASSYFPGDYSPLHF. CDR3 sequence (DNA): TGTGCCAGCAGTTATTTCCCGGGAGACTATTCACCCCTCCACTTT.

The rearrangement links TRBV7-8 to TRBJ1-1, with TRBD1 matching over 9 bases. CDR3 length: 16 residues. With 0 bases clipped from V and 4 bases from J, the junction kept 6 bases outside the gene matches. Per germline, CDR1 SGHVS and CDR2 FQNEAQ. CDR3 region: CASSLAGQGVGTEAFF. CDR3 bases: TGTGCCAGCAGCTTAGCGGGACAGGGTGTTGGCACTGAAGCTTTCTTT. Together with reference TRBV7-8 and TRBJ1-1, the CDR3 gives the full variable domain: GAGVSQSPRYKVAKRGQDVALRCDPISGHVSLFWYQQALGQGPEFLTYFQNEAQLDKSGLPSDRFFAERPEGSVSTLKIQRTQQEDSAVYLCASSLAGQGVGTEAFFGQGTRLTVV.

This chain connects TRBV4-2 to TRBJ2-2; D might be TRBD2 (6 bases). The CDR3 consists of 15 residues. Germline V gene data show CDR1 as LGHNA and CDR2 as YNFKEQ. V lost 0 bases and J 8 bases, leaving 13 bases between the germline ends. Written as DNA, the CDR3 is TGTGCCAGCAGCCAAGAAAGCAGGGAGGTTGGGGAGCTGTTTTTT. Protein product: CASSQESREVGELFF.

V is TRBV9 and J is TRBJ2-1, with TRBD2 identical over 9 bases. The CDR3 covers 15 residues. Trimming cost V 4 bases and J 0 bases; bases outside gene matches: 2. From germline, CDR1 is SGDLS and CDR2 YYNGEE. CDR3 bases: TGTGCCAGCAGCCTTAGCGGGAGCTCCTACAATGAGCAGTTCTTC. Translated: CASSLSGSSYNEQFF. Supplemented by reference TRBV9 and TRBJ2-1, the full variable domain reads DSGVTQTPKHLITATGQRVTLRCSPRSGDLSVYWYQQSLDQGLQFLIQYYNGEERAKGNILERFSAQQFPDLHSELNLSSLELGDSALYFCASSLSGSSYNEQFFGPGTRLTVL.

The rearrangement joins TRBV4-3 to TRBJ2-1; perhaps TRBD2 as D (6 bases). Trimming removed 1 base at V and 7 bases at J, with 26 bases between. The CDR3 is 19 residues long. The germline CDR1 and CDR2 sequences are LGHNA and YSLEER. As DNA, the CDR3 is TGCGCCAGCAGCCAAGTCGCTAGCGCCGGAGGAAGTTCAAGGAATGAGCAGTTCTTC. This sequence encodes CASSQVASAGGSSRNEQFF.

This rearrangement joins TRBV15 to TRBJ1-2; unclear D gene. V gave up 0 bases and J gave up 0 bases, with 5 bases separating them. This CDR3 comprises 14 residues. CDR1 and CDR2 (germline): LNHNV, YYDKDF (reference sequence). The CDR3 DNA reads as TGTGCCACCAGCAGAGATACAGCTAACTATGGCTACACCTTC. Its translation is CATSRDTANYGYTF. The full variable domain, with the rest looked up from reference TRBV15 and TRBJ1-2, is DAMVIQNPRYQVTQFGKPVTLSCSQTLNHNVMYWYQQKSSQAPKLLFHYYDKDFNNEADTPDNFQSRRPNTSFCFLDIRSPGLGDTAMYLCATSRDTANYGYTFGSGTRLTVV.

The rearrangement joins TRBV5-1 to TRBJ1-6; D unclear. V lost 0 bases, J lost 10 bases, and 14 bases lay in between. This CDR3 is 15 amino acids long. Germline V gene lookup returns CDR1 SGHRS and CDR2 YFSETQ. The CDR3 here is CASSLALRGWSPLHF. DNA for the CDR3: TGCGCCAGCAGCTTGGCACTCCGAGGATGGTCACCCCTCCACTTT. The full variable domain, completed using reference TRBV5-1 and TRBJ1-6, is KAGVTQTPRYLIKTRGQQVTLSCSPISGHRSVSWYQQTPGQGLQFLFEYFSETQRNKGNFPGRFSGRQFSNSRSEMNVSTLELGDSALYLCASSLALRGWSPLHFGNGTRLTVT.

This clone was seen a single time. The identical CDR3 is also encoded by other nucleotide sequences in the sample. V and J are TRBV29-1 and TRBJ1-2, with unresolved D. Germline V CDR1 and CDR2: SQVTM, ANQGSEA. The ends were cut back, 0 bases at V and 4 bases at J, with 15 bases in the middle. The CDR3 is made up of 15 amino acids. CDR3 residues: CSVEDRRGRSYGYTF. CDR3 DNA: TGCAGCGTTGAAGATCGCCGGGGAAGGAGCTATGGCTACACCTTC.

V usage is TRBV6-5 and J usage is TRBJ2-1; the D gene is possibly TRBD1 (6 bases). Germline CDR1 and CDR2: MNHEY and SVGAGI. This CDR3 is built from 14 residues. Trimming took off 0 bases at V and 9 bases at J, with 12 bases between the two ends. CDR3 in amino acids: CASSYSPGEAEQFF. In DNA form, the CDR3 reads TGTGCCAGCAGTTACTCGCCAGGGGAAGCTGAGCAGTTCTTC.

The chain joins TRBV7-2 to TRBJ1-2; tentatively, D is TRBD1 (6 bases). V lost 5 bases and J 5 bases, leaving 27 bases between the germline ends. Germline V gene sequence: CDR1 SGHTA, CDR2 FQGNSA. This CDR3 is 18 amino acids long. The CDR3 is CASSPYASQGGGRYGYTF. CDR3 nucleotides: TGTGCCAGCAGCCCCTACGCCTCACAGGGAGGGGGTAGATATGGCTACACCTTC. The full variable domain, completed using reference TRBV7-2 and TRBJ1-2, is GAGVSQSPSNKVTEKGKDVELRCDPISGHTALYWYRQSLGQGLEFLIYFQGNSAPDKSGLPSDRFSAERTGGSVSTLTIQRTQQEDSAVYLCASSPYASQGGGRYGYTFGSGTRLTVV.

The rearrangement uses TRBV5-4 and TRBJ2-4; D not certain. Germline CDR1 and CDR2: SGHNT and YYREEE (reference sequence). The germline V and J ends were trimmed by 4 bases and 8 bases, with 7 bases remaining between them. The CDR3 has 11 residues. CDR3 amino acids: CASSLADIQYF. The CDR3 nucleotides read TGTGCCAGCAGCCTGGCTGACATTCAGTACTTC.

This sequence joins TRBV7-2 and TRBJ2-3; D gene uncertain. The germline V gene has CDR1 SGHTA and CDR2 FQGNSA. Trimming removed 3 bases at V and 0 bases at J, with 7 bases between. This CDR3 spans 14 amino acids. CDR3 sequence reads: CASSFSSSTDTQYF. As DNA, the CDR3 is TGTGCCAGCAGCTTTAGCTCTAGCACAGATACGCAGTATTTT.

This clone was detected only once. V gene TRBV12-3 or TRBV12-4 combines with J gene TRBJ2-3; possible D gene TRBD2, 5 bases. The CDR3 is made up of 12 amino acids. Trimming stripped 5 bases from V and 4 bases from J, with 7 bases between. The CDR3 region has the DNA TGTGCCAGCAGTCCCGGGGCAGATACGCAGTATTTT. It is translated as CASSPGADTQYF.

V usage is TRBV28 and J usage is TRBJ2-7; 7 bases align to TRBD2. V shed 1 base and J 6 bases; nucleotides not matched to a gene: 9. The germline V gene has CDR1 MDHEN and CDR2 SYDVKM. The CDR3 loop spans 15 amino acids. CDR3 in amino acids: CASSLYGGGISEQYF. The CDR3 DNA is TGTGCCAGCAGTTTATATGGGGGAGGGATCTCCGAGCAGTACTTC.

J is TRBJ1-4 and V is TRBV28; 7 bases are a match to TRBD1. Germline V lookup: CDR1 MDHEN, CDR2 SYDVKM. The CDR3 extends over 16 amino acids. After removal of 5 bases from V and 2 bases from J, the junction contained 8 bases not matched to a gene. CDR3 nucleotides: TGTGCCAGCAGTGATGGACAGGTTCTGACTAATGAAAAACTGTTTTTT. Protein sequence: CASSDGQVLTNEKLFF.

The CDR3 loop is CASSMGGRALGTQYF. The DNA of the CDR3 is TGTGCCAGTAGTATGGGCGGGAGGGCCCTAGGGACCCAGTACTTC. The rearrangement uses TRBV19 and TRBJ2-5; TRBD2 aligns across 9 bases. The CDR3 consists of 15 residues. V was pared by 3 bases and J by 7 bases, with 9 bases of the junction left unmatched. The germline V gene has CDR1 LNHDA and CDR2 SQIVND (reference sequence).

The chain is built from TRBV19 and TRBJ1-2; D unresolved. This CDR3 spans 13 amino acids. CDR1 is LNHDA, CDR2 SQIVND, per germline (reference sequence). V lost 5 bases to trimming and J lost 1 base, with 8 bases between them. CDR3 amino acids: CASSHSINYGYTF. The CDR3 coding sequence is TGTGCCAGTAGTCACAGTATTAACTATGGCTACACCTTC.

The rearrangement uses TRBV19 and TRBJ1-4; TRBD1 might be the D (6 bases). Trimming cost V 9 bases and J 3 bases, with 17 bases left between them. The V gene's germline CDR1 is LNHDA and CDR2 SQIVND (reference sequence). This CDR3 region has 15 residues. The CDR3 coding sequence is TGTGCCAGCAGGATACAGGGAGGGGCTAATGAAAAACTGTTTTTT. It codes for CASRIQGGANEKLFF.